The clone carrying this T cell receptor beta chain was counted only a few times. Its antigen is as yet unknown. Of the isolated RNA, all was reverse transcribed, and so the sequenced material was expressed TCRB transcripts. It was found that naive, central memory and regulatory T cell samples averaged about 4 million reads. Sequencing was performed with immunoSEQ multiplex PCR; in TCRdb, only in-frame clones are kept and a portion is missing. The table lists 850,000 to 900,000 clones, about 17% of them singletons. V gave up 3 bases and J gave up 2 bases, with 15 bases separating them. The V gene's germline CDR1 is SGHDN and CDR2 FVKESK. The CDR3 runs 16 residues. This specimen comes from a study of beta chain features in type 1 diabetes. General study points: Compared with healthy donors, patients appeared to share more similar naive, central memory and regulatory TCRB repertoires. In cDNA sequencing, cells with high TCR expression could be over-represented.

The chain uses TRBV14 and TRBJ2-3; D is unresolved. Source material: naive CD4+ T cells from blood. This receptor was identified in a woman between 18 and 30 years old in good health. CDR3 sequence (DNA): TGTGCCAGCAGCCAGGATAGCAGGAGATACACAGATACGCAGTATTTT. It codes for CASSQDSRRYTDTQYF.